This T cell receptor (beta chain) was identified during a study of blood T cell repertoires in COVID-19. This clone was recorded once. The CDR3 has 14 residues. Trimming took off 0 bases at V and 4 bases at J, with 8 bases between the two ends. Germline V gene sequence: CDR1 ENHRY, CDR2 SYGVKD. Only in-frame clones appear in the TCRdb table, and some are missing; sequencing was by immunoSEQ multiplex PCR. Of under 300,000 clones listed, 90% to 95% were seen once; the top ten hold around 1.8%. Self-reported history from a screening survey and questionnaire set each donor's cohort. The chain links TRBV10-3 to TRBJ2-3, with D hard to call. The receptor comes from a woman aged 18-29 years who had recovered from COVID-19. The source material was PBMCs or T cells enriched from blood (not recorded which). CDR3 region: CAISESERADTQYF. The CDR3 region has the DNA TGTGCCATCAGTGAGTCGGAGCGTGCAGATACGCAGTATTTT.